A selection of T cell receptor beta chains follows, all from one sample in a study of T cells in Graves' hyperthyroidism and ophthalmopathy. TCRdb reprocessed the multiplex PCR reads with MiXCR, giving one entry per CDR3 protein. In the table there are roughly 170,000 distinct CDR3 sequences, over 7.5% of which are singletons. Sequencing was done on a sample of blood. Receptors were obtained from a woman aged 18-29 years with Graves' hyperthyroidism that later progressed to Graves' ophthalmopathy. CDR3s include the opening cysteine and the closing phenylalanine or tryptophan. The D gene is left open where the match is weak. Some rows mark clone size as missing; the rest say once, few, many or name a class of expanded clone.

d_gene	abundance	v_gene	j_gene	CDR3aa	CDR3nt
.	many	TRBV15	TRBJ2-1	CATSRDRGRVNNEQFF	TGTGCCACCAGCAGAGATAGAGGCAGGGTGAACAATGAGCAGTTCTTC
.	many	TRBV27	TRBJ2-4	CASAWGGRAAKNIQYF	TGTGCCAGCGCCTGGGGGGGGCGCGCGGCCAAAAACATTCAGTACTTC
.	.	TRBV9	TRBJ2-3	CASSVAPSSGTDTQYF	TGTGCCAGCAGCGTAGCCCCCAGCAGTGGAACAGATACGCAGTATTTT
TRBD2	many	TRBV13	TRBJ2-1	CASSPREGLDEQFF	TGTGCCAGCAGCCCGCGGGAGGGCCTCGATGAGCAGTTCTTC
TRBD1	many	TRBV4-1	TRBJ2-7	CASSRPGTGSYEQYF	TGCGCCAGCAGCCGACCCGGGACAGGGTCTTACGAGCAGTACTTC
.	many	TRBV20-1	TRBJ2-5	CSARGGETQYF	TGCAGTGCTAGAGGTGGAGAGACCCAGTACTTC
.	many	TRBV20-1	TRBJ2-5	CSARAPSRTLYQETQYF	TGCAGTGCTAGAGCTCCCTCGCGGACGCTTTACCAAGAGACCCAGTACTTC
TRBD1	.	TRBV18	TRBJ1-1	CASSRTGGGYQVEAFF	TGTGCCAGCTCACGGACAGGGGGCGGTTATCAGGTTGAAGCTTTCTTT
.	many	TRBV5-1	TRBJ1-1	CASNSGQNTEAFF	TGCGCCAGCAACTCCGGACAGAACACTGAAGCTTTCTTT
.	many	TRBV13	TRBJ2-1	CASSFWGGRSYNEQFF	TGTGCCAGCAGCTTCTGGGGGGGCCGCTCCTACAATGAGCAGTTCTTC
.	.	TRBV6-1	TRBJ1-4	CASTHATNEKLFF	TGTGCCAGCACTCATGCAACTAATGAAAAACTGTTTTTT
.	many	TRBV20-1	TRBJ1-6	CSAQSGTDYSPLHF	TGCAGTGCTCAGTCCGGGACGGACTATTCACCCCTCCACTTT
TRBD1	.	TRBV2	TRBJ1-5	CASRAGTGVYSNQPQHF	TGTGCCAGCAGAGCCGGGACAGGGGTTTATAGCAATCAGCCCCAGCATTTT
.	.	TRBV4-2	TRBJ2-2	CASSQGADTGKLFF	TGTGCCAGCAGCCAGGGGGCGGACACCGGGAAGCTGTTTTTT
TRBD2	many	TRBV7-9	TRBJ2-2	CASSPMGSGGPTNTGELFF	TGTGCCAGCAGCCCCATGGGTAGCGGGGGGCCAACGAACACCGGGGAGCTGTTTTTT
.	many	TRBV7-9	TRBJ1-1	CASSFSGTEAFF	TGTGCCAGCAGCTTCAGTGGGACTGAAGCTTTCTTT
.	many	TRBV7-9	TRBJ1-4	CASSLQGPNEKLFF	TGTGCCAGCAGCTTACAGGGGCCTAATGAAAAACTGTTTTTT
.	few	TRBV12-3/TRBV12-4	TRBJ2-2	CASSYLWDTGELFF	TGTGCCAGCAGTTACCTATGGGACACCGGGGAGCTGTTTTTT
.	.	TRBV7-9	TRBJ2-7	CASGHEGFSYEQYF	TGTGCCAGCGGGCATGAGGGCTTCTCCTACGAGCAGTACTTC
.	.	TRBV30	TRBJ1-2	CASFRGKPGPGGGYTF	TGTGCCTCCTTCCGGGGGAAGCCAGGGCCGGGCGGGGGCTACACCTTC